This TCR beta chain was profiled in a study of Graves' ophthalmopathy and Graves' hyperthyroidism. Study-wide findings and caveats: This model predicted ophthalmopathy progression (sensitivity roughly 70%, specificity around 72%).

CDR1 is SEHNR, CDR2 FQNEAQ, per germline (reference sequence). This CDR3 is built from 15 residues. Trimming at V came to 6 bases and at J to 4 bases, leaving 10 bases not matched to a gene. Amplification targeted the TCR beta CDR3 regions, with RNA transcripts as the source material. First-round RT-PCR employed HTBI primers, with a second-round multiplex PCR after it. From the multiplex PCR reads, TCRdb called clonotypes with MiXCR, one entry per CDR3 protein. The profile shows approximately 700,000 distinct CDR3 sequences, 35% to 50% of them singletons. Many counts were recorded for this clonotype. Its specificity is not known.

The rearrangement links TRBV7-9 to TRBJ2-5, with 8 bases that match TRBD1. The specimen sequenced was peripheral blood. The clonotype was recovered from an adult man with Graves' ophthalmopathy. Here the CDR3 reads CASSYQGASLETQYF. The CDR3 nucleotides read TGTGCCAGCAGTTACCAGGGGGCCTCGTTAGAGACCCAGTACTTC. Variable domain in full (rest from reference TRBV7-9 and TRBJ2-5): DTGVSQNPRHKITKRGQNVTFRCDPISEHNRLYWYRQTLGQGPEFLTYFQNEAQLEKSRLLSDRFSAERPKGSFSTLEIQRTEQGDSAMYLCASSYQGASLETQYFGPGTRLLVL.